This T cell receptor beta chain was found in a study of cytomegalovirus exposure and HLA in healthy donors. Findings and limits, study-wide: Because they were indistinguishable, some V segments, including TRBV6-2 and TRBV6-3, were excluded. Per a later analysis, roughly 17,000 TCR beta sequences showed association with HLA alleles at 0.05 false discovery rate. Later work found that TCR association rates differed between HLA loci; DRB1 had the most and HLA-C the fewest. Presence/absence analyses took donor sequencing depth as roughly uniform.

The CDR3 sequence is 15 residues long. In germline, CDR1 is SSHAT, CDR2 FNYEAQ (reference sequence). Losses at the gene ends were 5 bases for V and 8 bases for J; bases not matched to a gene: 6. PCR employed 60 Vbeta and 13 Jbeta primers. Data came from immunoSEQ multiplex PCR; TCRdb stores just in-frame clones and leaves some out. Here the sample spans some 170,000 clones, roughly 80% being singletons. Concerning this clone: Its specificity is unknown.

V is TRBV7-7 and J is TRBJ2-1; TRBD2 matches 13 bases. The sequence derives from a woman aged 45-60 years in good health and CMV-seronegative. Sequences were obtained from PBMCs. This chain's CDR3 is CASSRTSGGGHEQFF. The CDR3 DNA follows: TGTGCCAGCAGCCGTACTAGCGGGGGGGGCCATGAGCAGTTCTTC.